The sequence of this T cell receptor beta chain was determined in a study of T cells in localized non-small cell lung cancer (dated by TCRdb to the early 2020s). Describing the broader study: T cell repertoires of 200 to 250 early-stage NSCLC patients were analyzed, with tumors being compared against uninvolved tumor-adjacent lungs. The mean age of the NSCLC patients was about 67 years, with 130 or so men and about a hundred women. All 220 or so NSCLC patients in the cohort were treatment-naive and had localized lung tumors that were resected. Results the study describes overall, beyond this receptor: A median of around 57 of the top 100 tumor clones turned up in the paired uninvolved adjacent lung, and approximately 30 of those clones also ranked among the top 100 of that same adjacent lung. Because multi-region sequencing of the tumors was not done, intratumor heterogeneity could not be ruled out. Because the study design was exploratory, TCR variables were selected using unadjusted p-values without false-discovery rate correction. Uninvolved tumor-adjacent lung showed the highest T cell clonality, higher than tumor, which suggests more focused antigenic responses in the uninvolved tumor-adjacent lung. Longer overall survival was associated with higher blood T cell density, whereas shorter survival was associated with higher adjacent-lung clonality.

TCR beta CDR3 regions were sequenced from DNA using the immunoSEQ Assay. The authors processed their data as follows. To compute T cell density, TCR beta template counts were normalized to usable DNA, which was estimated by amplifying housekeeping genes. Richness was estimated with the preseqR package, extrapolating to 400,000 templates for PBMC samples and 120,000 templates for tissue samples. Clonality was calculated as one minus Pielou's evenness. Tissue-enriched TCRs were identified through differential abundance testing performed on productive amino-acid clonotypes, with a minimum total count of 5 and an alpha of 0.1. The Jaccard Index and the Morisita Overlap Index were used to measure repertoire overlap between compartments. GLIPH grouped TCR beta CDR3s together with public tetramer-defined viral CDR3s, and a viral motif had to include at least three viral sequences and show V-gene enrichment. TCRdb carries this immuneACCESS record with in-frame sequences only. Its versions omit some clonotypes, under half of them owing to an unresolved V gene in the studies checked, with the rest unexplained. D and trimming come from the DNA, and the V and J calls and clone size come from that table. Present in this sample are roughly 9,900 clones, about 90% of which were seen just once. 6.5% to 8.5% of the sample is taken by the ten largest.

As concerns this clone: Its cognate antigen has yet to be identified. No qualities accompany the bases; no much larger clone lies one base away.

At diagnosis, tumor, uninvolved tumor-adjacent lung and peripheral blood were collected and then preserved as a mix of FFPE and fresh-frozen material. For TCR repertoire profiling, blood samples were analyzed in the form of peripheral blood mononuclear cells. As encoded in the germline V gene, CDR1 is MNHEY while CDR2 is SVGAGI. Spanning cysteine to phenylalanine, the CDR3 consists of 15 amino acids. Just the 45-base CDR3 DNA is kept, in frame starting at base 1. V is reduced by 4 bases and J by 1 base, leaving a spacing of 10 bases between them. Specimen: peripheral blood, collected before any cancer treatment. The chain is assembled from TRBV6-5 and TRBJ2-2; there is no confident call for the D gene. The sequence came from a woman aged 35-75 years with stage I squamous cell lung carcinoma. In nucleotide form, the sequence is TGTGCCAGCAGTTCCTGGGGTCTGAACACCGGGGAGCTGTTTTTT. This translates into CASSSWGLNTGELFF.